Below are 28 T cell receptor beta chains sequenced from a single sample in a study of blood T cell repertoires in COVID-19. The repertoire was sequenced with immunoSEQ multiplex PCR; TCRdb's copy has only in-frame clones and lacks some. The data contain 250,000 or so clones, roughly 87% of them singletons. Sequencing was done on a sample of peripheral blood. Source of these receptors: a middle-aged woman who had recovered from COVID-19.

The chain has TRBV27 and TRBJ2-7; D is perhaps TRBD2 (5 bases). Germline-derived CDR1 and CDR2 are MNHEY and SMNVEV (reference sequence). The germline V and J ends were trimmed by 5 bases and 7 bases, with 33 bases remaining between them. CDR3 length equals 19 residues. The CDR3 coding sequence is TGTGCCAGCAGTATAAGTCACCTGCCCAAGGGTCAACTAGTGTCTGAGCAGTACGTC. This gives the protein CASSISHLPKGQLVSEQYV.

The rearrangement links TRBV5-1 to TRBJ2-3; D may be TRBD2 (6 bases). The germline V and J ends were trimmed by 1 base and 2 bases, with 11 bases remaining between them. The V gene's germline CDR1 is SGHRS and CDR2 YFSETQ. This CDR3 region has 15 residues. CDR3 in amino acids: CASSLSAGSTDTQYF. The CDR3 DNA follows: TGCGCCAGCAGCTTGTCCGCGGGATCCACAGATACGCAGTATTTT.

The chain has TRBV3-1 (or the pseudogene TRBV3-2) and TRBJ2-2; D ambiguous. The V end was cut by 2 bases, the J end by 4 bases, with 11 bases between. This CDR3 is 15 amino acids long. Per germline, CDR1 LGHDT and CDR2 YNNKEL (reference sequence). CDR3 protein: CASSQRRLGTGELFF. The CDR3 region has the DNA TGTGCCAGCAGCCAACGAAGACTTGGCACCGGGGAGCTGTTTTTT.

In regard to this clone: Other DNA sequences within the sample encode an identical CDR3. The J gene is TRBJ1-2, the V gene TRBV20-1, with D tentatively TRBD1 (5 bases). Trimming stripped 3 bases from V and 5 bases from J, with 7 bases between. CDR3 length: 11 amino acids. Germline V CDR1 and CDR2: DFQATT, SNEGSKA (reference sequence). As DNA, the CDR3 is TGCAGTGCTAGGACAGATTATGGCTACACCTTC. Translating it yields CSARTDYGYTF.

CDR3 bases: TGTGCCAGCAGTGACAAGACAGGTCCCTCTGGAAACACCATATATTTT. This translates into CASSDKTGPSGNTIYF. The chain is built from TRBV6-1 and TRBJ1-3; D may be TRBD1 (6 bases). Germline CDR1 is MNHNS and CDR2 is SASEGT. CDR3 length equals 16 residues. V shed 3 bases and J shed 0 bases, with 12 bases lying between them.

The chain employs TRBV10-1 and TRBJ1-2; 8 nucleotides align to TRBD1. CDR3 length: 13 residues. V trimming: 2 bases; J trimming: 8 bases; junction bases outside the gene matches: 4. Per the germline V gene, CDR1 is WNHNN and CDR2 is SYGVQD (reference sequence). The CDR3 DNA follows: TGCGCCAGCAGTGAGGCCAGGGGGCGAGGCTACACCTTC. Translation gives CASSEARGRGYTF.

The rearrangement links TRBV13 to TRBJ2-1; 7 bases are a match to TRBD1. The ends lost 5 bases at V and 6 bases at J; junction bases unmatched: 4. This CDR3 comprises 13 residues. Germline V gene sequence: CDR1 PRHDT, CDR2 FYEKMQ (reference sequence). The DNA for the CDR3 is TGTGCCAGCAGCGCCGGGACAGCCAATGAGCAGTTCTTC. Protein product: CASSAGTANEQFF.

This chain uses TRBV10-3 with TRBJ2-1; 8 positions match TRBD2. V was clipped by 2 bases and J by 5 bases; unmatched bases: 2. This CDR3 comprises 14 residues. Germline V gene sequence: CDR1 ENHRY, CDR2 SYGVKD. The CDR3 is CAISEELADNEQFF. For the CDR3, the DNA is TGTGCCATCAGTGAGGAACTAGCGGACAATGAGCAGTTCTTC.

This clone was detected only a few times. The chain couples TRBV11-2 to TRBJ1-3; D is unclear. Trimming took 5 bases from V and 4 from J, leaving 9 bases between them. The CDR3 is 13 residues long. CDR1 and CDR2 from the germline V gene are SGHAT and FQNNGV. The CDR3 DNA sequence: TGTGCCAGCAGCCAACAACAGGGAAACACCATATATTTT. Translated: CASSQQQGNTIYF.

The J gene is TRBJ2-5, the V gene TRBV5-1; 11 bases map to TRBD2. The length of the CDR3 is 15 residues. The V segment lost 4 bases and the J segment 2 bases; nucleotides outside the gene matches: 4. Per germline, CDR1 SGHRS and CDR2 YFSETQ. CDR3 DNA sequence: TGCGCCAGCAGCCCAGGGACTAGCGGACAAGAGACCCAGTACTTC. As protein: CASSPGTSGQETQYF.

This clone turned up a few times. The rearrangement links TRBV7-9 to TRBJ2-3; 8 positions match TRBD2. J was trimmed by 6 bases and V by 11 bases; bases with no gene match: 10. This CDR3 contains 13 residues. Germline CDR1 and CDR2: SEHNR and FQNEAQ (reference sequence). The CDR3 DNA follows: TGTGCCTTCCCCGGGACTAGTCGGGATACGCAGTATTTT. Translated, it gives CAFPGTSRDTQYF.

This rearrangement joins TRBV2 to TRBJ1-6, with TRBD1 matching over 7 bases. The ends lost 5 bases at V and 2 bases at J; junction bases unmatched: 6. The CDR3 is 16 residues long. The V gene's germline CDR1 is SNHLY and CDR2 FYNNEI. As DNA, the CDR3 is TGTGCCAGCAGTAGTCGCGGGACAGCCTATAATTCACCCCTCCACTTT. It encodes CASSSRGTAYNSPLHF.

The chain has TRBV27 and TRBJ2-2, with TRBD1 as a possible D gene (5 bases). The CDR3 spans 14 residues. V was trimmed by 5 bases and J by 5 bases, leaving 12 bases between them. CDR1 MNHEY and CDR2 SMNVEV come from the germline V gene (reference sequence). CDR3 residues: CASSRPGFTGELFF. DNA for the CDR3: TGTGCCAGCAGTAGACCAGGGTTTACCGGGGAGCTGTTTTTT.

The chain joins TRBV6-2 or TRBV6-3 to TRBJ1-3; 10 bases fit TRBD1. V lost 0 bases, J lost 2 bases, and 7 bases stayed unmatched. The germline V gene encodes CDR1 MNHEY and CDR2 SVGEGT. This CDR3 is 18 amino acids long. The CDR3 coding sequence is TGTGCCAGCAGTTACTCCCGGGACAGGGGTCCCCCTGGAAACACCATATATTTT. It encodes CASSYSRDRGPPGNTIYF.

The CDR3 here is CASSVGGSGIQTSTDTQYF. The CDR3 bases are TGTGCCAGCAGCGTAGGGGGTAGCGGGATCCAAACTAGCACAGATACGCAGTATTTT. V usage is TRBV9 and J usage is TRBJ2-3; TRBD2 aligns across 8 bases. In germline, CDR1 is SGDLS, CDR2 YYNGEE. J gave up 0 bases and V 0 bases, and 12 bases lay outside the gene matches. CDR3 length: 19 amino acids.

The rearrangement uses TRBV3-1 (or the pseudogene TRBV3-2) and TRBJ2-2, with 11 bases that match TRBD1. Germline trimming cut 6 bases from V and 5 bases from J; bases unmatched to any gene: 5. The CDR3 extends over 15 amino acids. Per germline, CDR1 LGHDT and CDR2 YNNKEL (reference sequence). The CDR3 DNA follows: TGTGCCAGCAGGGACGGACAGGGGGCGACCGGGGAGCTGTTTTTT. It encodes CASRDGQGATGELFF.

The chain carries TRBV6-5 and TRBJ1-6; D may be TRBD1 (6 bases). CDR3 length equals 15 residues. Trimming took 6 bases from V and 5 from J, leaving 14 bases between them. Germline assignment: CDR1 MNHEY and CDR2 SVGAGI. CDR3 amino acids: CASSAGTHHNSPLHF. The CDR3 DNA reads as TGTGCCAGCAGCGCCGGGACACATCATAATTCACCCCTCCACTTT.

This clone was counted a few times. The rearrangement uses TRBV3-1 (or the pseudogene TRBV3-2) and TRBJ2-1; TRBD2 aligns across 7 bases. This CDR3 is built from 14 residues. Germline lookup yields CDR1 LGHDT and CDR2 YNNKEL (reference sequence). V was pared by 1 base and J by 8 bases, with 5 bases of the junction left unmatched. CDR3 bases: TGTGCCAGCAGCCAAGTGGGGGGGTTCCATGAGCAGTTCTTC. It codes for CASSQVGGFHEQFF.

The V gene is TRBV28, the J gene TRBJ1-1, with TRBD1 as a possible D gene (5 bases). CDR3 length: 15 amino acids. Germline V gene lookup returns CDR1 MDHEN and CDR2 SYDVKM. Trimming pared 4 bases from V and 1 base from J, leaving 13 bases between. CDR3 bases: TGTGCCAGCAGTTCACCTCGGGGGACGAACACTGAAGCTTTCTTT. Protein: CASSSPRGTNTEAFF.

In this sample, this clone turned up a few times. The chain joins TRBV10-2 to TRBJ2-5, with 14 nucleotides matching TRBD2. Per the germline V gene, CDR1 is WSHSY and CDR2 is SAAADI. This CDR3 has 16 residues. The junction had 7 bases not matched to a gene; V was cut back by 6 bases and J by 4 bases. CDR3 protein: CASRGGLAGGGETQYF. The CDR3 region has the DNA TGCGCCAGCAGAGGAGGACTAGCGGGAGGTGGAGAGACCCAGTACTTC.

CDR3 residues: CASSAGKPGELFF. The CDR3, as DNA: TGTGCCAGCAGCGCGGGGAAACCCGGGGAGCTGTTTTTT. This chain links TRBV5-4 with TRBJ2-2; perhaps TRBD2 as D (6 bases). The CDR3 totals 13 residues. Trimming removed 4 bases from V and 6 bases from J, with 10 bases in between. Germline V gene sequence: CDR1 SGHNT, CDR2 YYREEE (reference sequence).

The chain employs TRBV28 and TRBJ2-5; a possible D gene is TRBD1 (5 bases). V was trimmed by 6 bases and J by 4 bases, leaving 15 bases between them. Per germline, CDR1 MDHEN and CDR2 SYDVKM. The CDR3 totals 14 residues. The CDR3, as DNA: TGTGCCAGCAGCAAGGACCCTAGGGGAGAGACCCAGTACTTC. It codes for CASSKDPRGETQYF. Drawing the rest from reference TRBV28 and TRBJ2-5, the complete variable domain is DVKVTQSSRYLVKRTGEKVFLECVQDMDHENMFWYRQDPGLGLRLIYFSYDVKMKEKGDIPEGYSVSREKKERFSLILESASTNQTSMYLCASSKDPRGETQYFGPGTRLLVL.

The DNA for the CDR3 is TGCGCCAGCAGTGAGTCTCTAAACGACGAGCAGTACTTC. Translated, it gives CASSESLNDEQYF. This rearrangement joins TRBV10-1 to TRBJ2-7; D remains ambiguous. Germline V CDR1 and CDR2: WNHNN, SYGVQD (reference sequence). V dropped 0 bases and J dropped 5 bases, with 8 bases sitting between them. This CDR3 is built from 13 residues.

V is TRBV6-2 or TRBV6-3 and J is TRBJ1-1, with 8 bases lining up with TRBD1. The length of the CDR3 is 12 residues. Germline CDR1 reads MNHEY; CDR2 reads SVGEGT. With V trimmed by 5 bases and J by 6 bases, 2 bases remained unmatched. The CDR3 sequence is CASSQGAAEAFF. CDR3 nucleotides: TGTGCCAGCAGTCAGGGGGCAGCTGAAGCTTTCTTT.

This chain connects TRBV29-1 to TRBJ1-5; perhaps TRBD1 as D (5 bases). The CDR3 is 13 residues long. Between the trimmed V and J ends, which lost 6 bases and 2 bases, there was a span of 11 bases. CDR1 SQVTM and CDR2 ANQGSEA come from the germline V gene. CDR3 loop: CSVTWGGNQPQHF. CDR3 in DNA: TGCAGCGTAACTTGGGGGGGCAATCAGCCCCAGCATTTT.

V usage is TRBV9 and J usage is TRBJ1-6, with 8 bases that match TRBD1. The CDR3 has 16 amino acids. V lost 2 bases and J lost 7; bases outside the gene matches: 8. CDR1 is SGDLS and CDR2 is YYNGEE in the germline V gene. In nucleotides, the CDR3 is TGTGCCAGCAGCGTGGGAGACAGGGGAGACAATTCACCCCTCCACTTT. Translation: CASSVGDRGDNSPLHF.

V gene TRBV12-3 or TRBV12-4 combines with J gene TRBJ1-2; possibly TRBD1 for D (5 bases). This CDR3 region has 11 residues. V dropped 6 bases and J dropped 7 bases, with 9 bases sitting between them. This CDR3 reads CASSQGGGYTF. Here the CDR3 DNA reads TGTGCCAGCAGCCAGGGTGGTGGCTACACCTTC.

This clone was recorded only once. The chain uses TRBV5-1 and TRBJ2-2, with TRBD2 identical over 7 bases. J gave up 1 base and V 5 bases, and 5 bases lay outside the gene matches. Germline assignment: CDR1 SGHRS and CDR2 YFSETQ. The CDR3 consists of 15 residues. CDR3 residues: CASSRSGENTGELFF. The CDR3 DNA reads TGCGCCAGCAGTCGCAGCGGGGAGAACACCGGGGAGCTGTTTTTT. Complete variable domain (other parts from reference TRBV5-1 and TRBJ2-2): KAGVTQTPRYLIKTRGQQVTLSCSPISGHRSVSWYQQTPGQGLQFLFEYFSETQRNKGNFPGRFSGRQFSNSRSEMNVSTLELGDSALYLCASSRSGENTGELFFGEGSRLTVL.